The clone carrying this TCR beta chain showed up many times. Its antigen remains unidentified. The data were taken from a study of T cell repertoires in cytomegalovirus infection. Study-level background: From public TCR beta signatures came an indication of both CMV infection and matching HLA type.

MiXCR was run by TCRdb on the reads, yielding one entry per CDR3 protein. The table records about 250,000 distinct CDR3 sequences, about 5.9% of them present only once. Findings and caveats of the study: Identification of carriers of CMV plus the relevant HLA was performed using cumulative public TCR beta family frequency. CMV-specific TCR beta clonotypes restricted by HLA-C dominated the ex vivo response.

The clonotype was recovered from a human donor in good health (CMV status not recorded). Some clones in this sample may be carry-over from other donors' samples. Sequenced: PBMCs.

CDR3 protein: CASSQTIPYEQYF. CDR3 nucleotides: TGTGCCAGCAGCCAAACCATACCCTACGAGCAGTACTTC. The chain links TRBV6-2 or TRBV6-3 to TRBJ2-7; D is ambiguous. V lost 6 bases and J 2 bases, leaving 11 bases between the germline ends. The CDR3 consists of 13 residues. Germline CDR1 reads MNHEY; CDR2 reads SVGEGT.